The 28 T cell receptor beta chains below come from one sample, sequenced in a study of T cells in Graves' hyperthyroidism and ophthalmopathy. TCR beta CDR3 region amplification was performed from RNA transcripts. The HTBI primer set was used in a first-round RT-PCR of the TCR CDR3. TCRdb ran MiXCR on the multiplex PCR reads and lists one entry per CDR3 protein. Here the sample spans about 290,000 distinct CDR3 sequences, approximately 15% being singletons. The material sequenced was blood. The receptors were sampled from a woman aged 40 to 55 with Graves' hyperthyroidism.

This clonotype was counted many times. V gene TRBV15 combines with J gene TRBJ2-5, with D perhaps TRBD2 (5 bases). With 5 bases removed from V and 5 bases from J, the gap between germline ends came to 15 bases. In germline, CDR1 is LNHNV, CDR2 YYDKDF (reference sequence). CDR3 size: 14 residues. Here the CDR3 DNA reads TGTGCCACCAGCGTCTTTAGCGACGGTGAGACCCAGTACTTC. Translated: CATSVFSDGETQYF. Looking up the rest from reference TRBV15 and TRBJ2-5 gives the full variable domain: DAMVIQNPRYQVTQFGKPVTLSCSQTLNHNVMYWYQQKSSQAPKLLFHYYDKDFNNEADTPDNFQSRRPNTSFCFLDIRSPGLGDTAMYLCATSVFSDGETQYFGPGTRLLVL.

This clonotype was picked up a small number of times. This chain's CDR3 is CASSPNSQINYGYTF. The CDR3 DNA sequence: TGTGCCAGCTCGCCTAACAGTCAGATTAACTATGGCTACACCTTC. This sequence joins TRBV18 and TRBJ1-2; D unresolved. Germline V gene sequence: CDR1 KGHSH, CDR2 LQKENI. This CDR3 has 15 amino acids. Deletions cut 6 bases from V and 1 base from J, with 15 bases between.

The V call is TRBV7-3, the J call TRBJ2-1, with D perhaps matching TRBD2 (5 bases). There are 14 residues in the CDR3. V shed 5 bases and J shed 5 bases, with 13 bases lying between them. Germline V CDR1 and CDR2: SGHTA, FQGTGA. CDR3 amino acids: CASSPSRRDNEQFF. The CDR3 nucleotides read TGTGCCAGCAGCCCTTCGCGGCGGGACAATGAGCAGTTCTTC.

Ten or more counts support this clonotype. The chain recombines TRBV5-5 with TRBJ1-5; D is uncertain. The CDR3 sequence is 14 residues long. The V end was cut by 1 base, the J end by 7 bases, with 12 bases between. Looked up from germline, CDR1 is SGHKS and CDR2 is YYEKEE (reference sequence). In nucleotides, the CDR3 is TGTGCCAGCAGCTTGTATGACGGCGTGCAGCCCCAGCATTTT. Amino acids: CASSLYDGVQPQHF. The full variable domain, rest sourced from reference TRBV5-5 and TRBJ1-5, is DAGVTQSPTHLIKTRGQQVTLRCSPISGHKSVSWYQQVLGQGPQFIFQYYEKEERGRGNFPDRFSARQFPNYSSELNVNALLLGDSALYLCASSLYDGVQPQHFGDGTRLSIL.

This clonotype has a handful of counts. V is TRBV7-3 and J is TRBJ1-4, with 9 bases aligning to TRBD1. The CDR3 covers 16 residues. The V and J ends lost 5 bases and 1 base, in that order; junction bases with no gene match: 5. Germline values: CDR1 SGHTA, CDR2 FQGTGA. The CDR3 DNA is TGTGCCAGCAGCCCGGGACAGGGAGGAACTAATGAAAAACTGTTTTTT. Protein: CASSPGQGGTNEKLFF.

This clonotype was detected ten times or more. The V call is TRBV19, the J call TRBJ1-1; D may be TRBD1 (5 bases). The CDR3 runs to 12 residues. V lost 7 bases and J 5 bases, leaving 11 bases between the germline ends. The V gene's germline CDR1 is LNHDA and CDR2 SQIVND (reference sequence). CDR3 coding DNA: TGTGCCAGTATCCGACCAGGGACTGAAGCTTTCTTT. Protein: CASIRPGTEAFF.

This clonotype turned up a few times. The chain is built from TRBV19 and TRBJ2-5, with 8 bases identical to TRBD2. The ends lost 4 bases at V and 5 bases at J; junction bases unmatched: 9. Germline CDR1 and CDR2: LNHDA and SQIVND (reference sequence). This CDR3 contains 15 residues. The CDR3 DNA is TGTGCCAGTAGTAGTACTAGCGGTAGAGGGGAGACCCAGTACTTC. It specifies CASSSTSGRGETQYF.

The CDR3 spells CASSLHSGSLNNEQFF. CDR3 sequence (DNA): TGTGCCAGCTCACTACATAGCGGGAGTCTCAACAATGAGCAGTTCTTC. The chain is built from TRBV18 and TRBJ2-1; TRBD2 aligns across 9 bases. Germline loops: CDR1 KGHSH, CDR2 LQKENI. V trimming: 4 bases; J trimming: 5 bases; junction bases outside the gene matches: 9. This CDR3 comprises 16 residues.

This clonotype was seen ten or more times. The V and J genes are TRBV29-1 and TRBJ1-2, with D unresolved. CDR1 and CDR2 from the germline V gene are SQVTM and ANQGSEA. The CDR3 sequence is 15 residues long. Trimming shortened V by 5 bases and J by 0 bases, and 16 bases separated the two germline ends. The CDR3 is CSVPSDGSTNYGYTF. DNA for the CDR3: TGCAGCGTTCCATCGGACGGGTCTACTAACTATGGCTACACCTTC.

This clonotype was picked up a small number of times. CDR3 in amino acids: CSASFQEPGYTF. The CDR3, as DNA: TGCAGTGCTAGTTTCCAGGAGCCAGGCTACACCTTC. V and J are TRBV20-1 and TRBJ1-2, with no clear D. The V gene lost 3 bases and the J gene lost 8 bases, with 13 bases spanning the gap. The CDR3 contains 12 residues. Germline-derived CDR1 and CDR2 are DFQATT and SNEGSKA (reference sequence).

The chain couples TRBV25-1 to TRBJ2-7, with 11 bases aligning to TRBD2. The germline V gene has CDR1 MGHDK and CDR2 SYGVNS. V was pared by 4 bases and J by 7 bases, with 9 bases of the junction left unmatched. The CDR3 is 15 residues long. CDR3 region: CASSGNSGGVKEQYF. CDR3 coding DNA: TGTGCCAGCAGTGGTAATAGCGGGGGGGTCAAGGAGCAGTACTTC.

The chain is built from TRBV10-3 and TRBJ2-7, with TRBD2 identical over 14 bases. With V trimmed by 4 bases and J by 2 bases, 4 bases remained unmatched. There are 16 residues in the CDR3. CDR1 ENHRY and CDR2 SYGVKD come from the germline V gene. The chain's CDR3 is CAISGGTSGSPYEQYF. The CDR3 coding sequence is TGTGCCATCAGTGGCGGGACTAGCGGGAGCCCCTACGAGCAGTACTTC.

This clonotype has at least ten counts. The gene calls are TRBV2 and TRBJ2-7, with a weak D call TRBD2 (5 bases). Germline V gives CDR1 SNHLY, CDR2 FYNNEI. This CDR3 comprises 17 residues. The germline V and J ends were trimmed by 1 base and 1 base, with 17 bases remaining between them. The CDR3 is CASSEGLTIKVSYEQYF. In DNA, the CDR3 is TGTGCCAGCAGTGAAGGACTAACAATAAAGGTTTCCTACGAGCAGTACTTC.

This clonotype was seen repeatedly, ten times or more. CDR3 sequence: CASSYSLRGTEAFF. CDR3 in DNA: TGTGCCAGCAGTTACTCGCTAAGGGGCACTGAAGCTTTCTTT. J is TRBJ1-1 and V is TRBV6-6; perhaps TRBD1 as D (5 bases). The germline V and J ends were trimmed by 0 bases and 4 bases, with 9 bases remaining between them. Looked up from germline, CDR1 is MNHNY and CDR2 is SVGAGI (reference sequence). The CDR3 has 14 residues.

Many counts were recorded for this clonotype. This rearrangement joins TRBV20-1 to TRBJ2-7, with 7 nucleotides matching TRBD1. CDR3 size: 14 residues. CDR1 and CDR2 from the germline V gene are DFQATT and SNEGSKA (reference sequence). After removal of 4 bases from V and 5 bases from J, the junction contained 11 bases not matched to a gene. The CDR3 is CSATNRGVSHEQYF. CDR3 sequence (DNA): TGCAGTGCTACCAACAGGGGAGTTAGCCACGAGCAGTACTTC.

This clonotype was picked up many times. This chain links TRBV2 with TRBJ2-7, with a weak D call TRBD2 (5 bases). V was trimmed by 3 bases and J by 6 bases, leaving 9 bases between them. The CDR3 contains 12 residues. Germline V lookup: CDR1 SNHLY, CDR2 FYNNEI. The DNA for the CDR3 is TGTGCCAGCAGTGACGGACGGGGCGAGCAGTACTTC. Protein sequence: CASSDGRGEQYF.

The CDR3: CASSILISNTGELFF. Written as DNA, the CDR3 is TGTGCCAGTAGTATCTTGATTTCGAACACCGGGGAGCTGTTTTTT. The chain carries TRBV19 and TRBJ2-2; D is uncertain. The V end lost 3 bases, the J end lost 0 bases, and 8 bases lay between the germline ends. The CDR3 is 15 residues long. Germline-derived CDR1 and CDR2 are LNHDA and SQIVND (reference sequence).

Ten or more counts support this clonotype. The V gene is TRBV28, the J gene TRBJ1-5; D not certain. This CDR3 contains 15 residues. CDR1 is MDHEN, CDR2 SYDVKM, per germline. The V end lost 3 bases, the J end lost 6 bases, and 15 bases lay between the germline ends. The CDR3, as DNA: TGTGCCAGCAGTTTCCCGGTGCTAGAGGGTCAGCCCCAGCATTTT. This encodes CASSFPVLEGQPQHF.

This clonotype was counted at least ten times. J is TRBJ1-1 and V is TRBV3-1; D not certain. V shed 1 base and J shed 10 bases, with 7 bases lying between them. Germline CDR1 reads LGHDT; CDR2 reads YNNKEL (reference sequence). This CDR3 has 11 residues. The CDR3 reads CASSQASGAFF. In DNA form, the CDR3 reads TGTGCCAGCAGCCAAGCGTCGGGAGCTTTCTTT.

This clonotype has at least ten counts. The genes are TRBV12-3 or TRBV12-4 and TRBJ2-7; D perhaps matches TRBD1 (5 bases). V shed 3 bases and J shed 7 bases, with 16 bases lying between them. The CDR3 totals 14 residues. In nucleotides, the CDR3 is TGTGCCAGCAGTTTGCTAGGGGATCTGAAGGAGCAGTACTTC. Protein: CASSLLGDLKEQYF.

This clonotype was counted at least ten times. J is TRBJ1-1 and V is TRBV6-6, with 10 bases matching TRBD1. This CDR3 region has 14 residues. Germline V gene lookup returns CDR1 MNHNY and CDR2 SVGAGI (reference sequence). V was pared by 2 bases and J by 3 bases, with 0 bases of the junction left unmatched. CDR3 DNA sequence: TGTGCCAGCAGTTACGGGACAGGGGACACTGAAGCTTTCTTT. Translated: CASSYGTGDTEAFF.

The CDR3 here is CASSPFSYNSPLHF. The CDR3 coding sequence is TGTGCCAGCAGCCCCTTCTCCTATAATTCACCCCTCCACTTT. V and J are TRBV7-8 and TRBJ1-6; D gene unclear. The CDR3 has 14 residues. The V gene's germline CDR1 is SGHVS and CDR2 FQNEAQ. The V end lost 5 bases, the J end lost 0 bases, and 5 bases lay between the germline ends.

This clonotype came up many times. The V gene is TRBV2, the J gene TRBJ2-1; D is unclear. There are 14 residues in the CDR3. The V end lost 3 bases, the J end lost 8 bases, and 14 bases lay between the germline ends. CDR1 and CDR2 from the germline V gene are SNHLY and FYNNEI. The CDR3 DNA sequence: TGTGCCAGCAGTGAGCGCTTGGCTTTCGATGAGCAGTTCTTC. Encoded protein: CASSERLAFDEQFF. The full variable domain, rest sourced from reference TRBV2 and TRBJ2-1, is EPEVTQTPSHQVTQMGQEVILRCVPISNHLYFYWYRQILGQKVEFLVSFYNNEISEKSEIFDDQFSVERPDGSNFTLKIRSTKLEDSAMYFCASSERLAFDEQFFGPGTRLTVL.

The sample holds many counts of this clonotype. The rearrangement uses TRBV5-6 and TRBJ1-5; D is undetermined. CDR1 is SGHDT, CDR2 YYEEEE, per germline. CDR3 length: 13 amino acids. Between the trimmed V and J ends, which lost 4 bases and 6 bases, there was a span of 11 bases. DNA of the CDR3: TGTGCCAGCAGCCGGTGGGCCGCTCAGCCCCAGCATTTT. Encoded protein: CASSRWAAQPQHF.

This clonotype was counted many times. The chain recombines TRBV11-2 with TRBJ2-3, with TRBD2 matching over 10 bases. Germline CDR1 reads SGHAT; CDR2 reads FQNNGV. This CDR3 is built from 15 residues. Trimming cost V 0 bases and J 6 bases; bases outside gene matches: 3. CDR3 nucleotides: TGTGCCAGCAGCTTAGAGGCTAGCGGGAGCGATACGCAGTATTTT. It yields the protein CASSLEASGSDTQYF.

This clonotype was detected a few times. The chain recombines TRBV19 with TRBJ2-2; tentatively, D is TRBD2 (5 bases). The CDR3 sequence is 14 residues long. V was trimmed by 3 bases and J by 5 bases, leaving 10 bases between them. From germline, CDR1 is LNHDA and CDR2 SQIVND (reference sequence). The chain's CDR3 is CASSIGPGTGELFF. CDR3 in DNA: TGTGCCAGTAGTATCGGCCCGGGGACCGGGGAGCTGTTTTTT. Full variable domain (rest looked up from reference TRBV19 and TRBJ2-2): DGGITQSPKYLFRKEGQNVTLSCEQNLNHDAMYWYRQDPGQGLRLIYYSQIVNDFQKGDIAEGYSVSREKKESFPLTVTSAQKNPTAFYLCASSIGPGTGELFFGEGSRLTVL.

The chain joins TRBV4-1 to TRBJ1-4; 8 nucleotides align to TRBD1. Germline loops: CDR1 MGHRA, CDR2 YSYEKL. This CDR3 region has 15 residues. Trimming removed 0 bases from V and 6 bases from J; junction bases left unmatched: 3. DNA for the CDR3: TGCGCCAGCAGCCAAGATGCAGGGGGCTATGAAAAACTGTTTTTT. It encodes CASSQDAGGYEKLFF.

This clonotype has only a few counts. V usage is TRBV18 and J usage is TRBJ2-4; 10 bases fit TRBD1. The trim removed 0 bases at V and 7 bases at J, leaving 6 bases unmatched. Germline-derived CDR1 and CDR2 are KGHSH and LQKENI. This CDR3 is built from 16 residues. CDR3 protein: CASSPPGTGAGNIQYF. The CDR3 region has the DNA TGTGCCAGCTCACCACCCGGGACAGGGGCGGGGAACATTCAGTACTTC.